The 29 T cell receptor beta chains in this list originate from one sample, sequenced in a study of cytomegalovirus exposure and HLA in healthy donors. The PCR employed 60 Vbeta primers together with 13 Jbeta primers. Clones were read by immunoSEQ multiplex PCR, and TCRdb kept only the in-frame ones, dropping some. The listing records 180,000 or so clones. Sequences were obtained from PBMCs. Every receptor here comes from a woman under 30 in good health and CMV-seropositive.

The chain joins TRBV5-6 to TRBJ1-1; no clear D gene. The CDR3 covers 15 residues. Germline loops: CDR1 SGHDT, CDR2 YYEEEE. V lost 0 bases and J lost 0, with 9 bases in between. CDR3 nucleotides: TGTGCCAGCAGCTTGGGTGAGCCTCTGAACACTGAAGCTTTCTTT. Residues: CASSLGEPLNTEAFF. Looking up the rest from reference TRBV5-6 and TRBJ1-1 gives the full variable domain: DAGVTQSPTHLIKTRGQQVTLRCSPKSGHDTVSWYQQALGQGPQFIFQYYEEEERQRGNFPDRFSGHQFPNYSSELNVNALLLGDSALYLCASSLGEPLNTEAFFGQGTRLTVV.

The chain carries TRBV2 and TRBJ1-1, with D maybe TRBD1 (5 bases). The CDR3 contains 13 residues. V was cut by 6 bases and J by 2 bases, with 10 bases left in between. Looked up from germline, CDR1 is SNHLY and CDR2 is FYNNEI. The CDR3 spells CASRTDSNTEAFF. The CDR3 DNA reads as TGTGCCAGCAGGACTGACAGCAACACTGAAGCTTTCTTT.

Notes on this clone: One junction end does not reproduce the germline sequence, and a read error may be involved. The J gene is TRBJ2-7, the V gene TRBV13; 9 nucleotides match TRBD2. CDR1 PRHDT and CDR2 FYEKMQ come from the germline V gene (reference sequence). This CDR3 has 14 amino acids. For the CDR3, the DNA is TGTGCCGGCAGCCGACTAGCGGTTCTCTACGAGCAGTACTTC. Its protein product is CAGSRLAVLYEQYF.

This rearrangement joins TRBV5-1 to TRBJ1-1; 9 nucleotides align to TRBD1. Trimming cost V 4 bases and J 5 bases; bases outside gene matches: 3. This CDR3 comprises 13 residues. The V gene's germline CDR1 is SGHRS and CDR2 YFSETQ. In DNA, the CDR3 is TGCGCCAGCAGCAGGACAGGGGATACTGAAGCTTTCTTT. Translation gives CASSRTGDTEAFF.

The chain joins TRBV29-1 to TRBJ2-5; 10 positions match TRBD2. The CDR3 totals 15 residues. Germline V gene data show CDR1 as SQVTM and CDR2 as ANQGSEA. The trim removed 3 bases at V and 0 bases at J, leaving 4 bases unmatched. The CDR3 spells CSVEPTSGYQETQYF. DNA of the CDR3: TGCAGCGTTGAGCCGACTAGCGGGTACCAAGAGACCCAGTACTTC.

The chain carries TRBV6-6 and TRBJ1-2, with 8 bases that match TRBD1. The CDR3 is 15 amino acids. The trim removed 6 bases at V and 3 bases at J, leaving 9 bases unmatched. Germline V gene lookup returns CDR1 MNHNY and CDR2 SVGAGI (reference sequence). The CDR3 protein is CASSDPQGADYGYTF. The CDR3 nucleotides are TGTGCCAGCAGCGACCCCCAGGGGGCGGACTATGGCTACACCTTC.

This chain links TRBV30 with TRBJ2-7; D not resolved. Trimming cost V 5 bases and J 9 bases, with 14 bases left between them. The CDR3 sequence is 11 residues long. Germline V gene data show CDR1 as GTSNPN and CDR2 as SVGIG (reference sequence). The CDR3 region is CAWENTLLQYF. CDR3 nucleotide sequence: TGTGCCTGGGAAAACACCTTGCTGCAGTACTTC.

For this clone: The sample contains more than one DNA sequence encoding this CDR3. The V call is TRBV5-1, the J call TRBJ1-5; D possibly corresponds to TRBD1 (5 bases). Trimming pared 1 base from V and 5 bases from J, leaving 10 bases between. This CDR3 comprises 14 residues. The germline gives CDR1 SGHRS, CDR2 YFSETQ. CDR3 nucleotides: TGCGCCAGCAGCTTGAGTGGGGGGGATCAGCCCCAGCATTTT. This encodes CASSLSGGDQPQHF.

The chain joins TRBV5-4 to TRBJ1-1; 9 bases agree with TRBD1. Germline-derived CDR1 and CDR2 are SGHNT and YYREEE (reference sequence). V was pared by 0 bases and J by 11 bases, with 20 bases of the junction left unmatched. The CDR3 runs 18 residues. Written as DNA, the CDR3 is TGTGCCAGCAGCTTGGACCTAAGCTCTCCGGGACAGGGAGGTCGGGCTTTCTTT. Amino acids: CASSLDLSSPGQGGRAFF.

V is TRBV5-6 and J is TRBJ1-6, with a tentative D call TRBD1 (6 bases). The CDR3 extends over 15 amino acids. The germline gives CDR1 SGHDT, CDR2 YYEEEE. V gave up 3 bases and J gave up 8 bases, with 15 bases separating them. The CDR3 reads CASSSSTGWDSPLHF. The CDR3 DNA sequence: TGTGCCAGCAGCTCGTCTACAGGGTGGGATTCACCCCTCCACTTT.

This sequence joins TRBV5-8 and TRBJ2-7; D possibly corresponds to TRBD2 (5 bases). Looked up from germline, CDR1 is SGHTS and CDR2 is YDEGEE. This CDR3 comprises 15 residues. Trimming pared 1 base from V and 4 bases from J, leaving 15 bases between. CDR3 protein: CASSLSTRRGYEQYF. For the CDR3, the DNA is TGTGCCAGCAGCTTGTCAACCCGACGGGGTTACGAGCAGTACTTC. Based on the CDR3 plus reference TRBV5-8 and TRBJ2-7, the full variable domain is EAGVTQSPTHLIKTRGQQATLRCSPISGHTSVYWYQQALGLGLQFLLWYDEGEERNRGNFPPRFSGRQFPNYSSELNVNALELEDSALYLCASSLSTRRGYEQYFGPGTRLTVT.

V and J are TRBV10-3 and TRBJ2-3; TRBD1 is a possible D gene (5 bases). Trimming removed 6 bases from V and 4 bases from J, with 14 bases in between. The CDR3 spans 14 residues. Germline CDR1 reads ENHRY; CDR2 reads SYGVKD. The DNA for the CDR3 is TGTGCCATCAGCCCAGGGTCCAGCGCAGATACGCAGTATTTT. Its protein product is CAISPGSSADTQYF.

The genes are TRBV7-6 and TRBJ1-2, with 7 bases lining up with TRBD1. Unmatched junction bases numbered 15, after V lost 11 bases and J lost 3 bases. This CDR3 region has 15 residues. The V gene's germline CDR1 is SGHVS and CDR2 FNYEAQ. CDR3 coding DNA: TGTGCCTCAGCGGCAGGCGGAGGGGGCGACTATGGCTACACCTTC. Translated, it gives CASAAGGGGDYGYTF. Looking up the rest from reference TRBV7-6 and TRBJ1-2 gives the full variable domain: GAGVSQSPRYKVTKRGQDVALRCDPISGHVSLYWYRQALGQGPEFLTYFNYEAQQDKSGLPNDRFSAERPEGSISTLTIQRTEQRDSAMYRCASAAGGGGDYGYTFGSGTRLTVV.

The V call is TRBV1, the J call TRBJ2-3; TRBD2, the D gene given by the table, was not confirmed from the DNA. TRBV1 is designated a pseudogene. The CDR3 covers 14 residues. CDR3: CTSSPCCSTDTQYF. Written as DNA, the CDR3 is TGCACCAGCAGCCCCTGTTGTAGTACAGATACGCAGTATTTT.

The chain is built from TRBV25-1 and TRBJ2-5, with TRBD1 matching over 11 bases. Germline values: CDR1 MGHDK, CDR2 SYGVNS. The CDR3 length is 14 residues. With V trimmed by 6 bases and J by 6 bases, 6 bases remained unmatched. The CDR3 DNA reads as TGTGCCAGCAGAAACCGGGACAGGGGGAAGACCCAGTACTTC. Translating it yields CASRNRDRGKTQYF.

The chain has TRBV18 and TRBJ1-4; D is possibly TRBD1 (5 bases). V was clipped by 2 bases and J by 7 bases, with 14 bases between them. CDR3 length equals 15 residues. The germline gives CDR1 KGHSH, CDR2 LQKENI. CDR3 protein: CASSPGQGSGEKLFF. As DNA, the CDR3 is TGTGCCAGCTCACCAGGGCAGGGTTCAGGTGAAAAACTGTTTTTT.

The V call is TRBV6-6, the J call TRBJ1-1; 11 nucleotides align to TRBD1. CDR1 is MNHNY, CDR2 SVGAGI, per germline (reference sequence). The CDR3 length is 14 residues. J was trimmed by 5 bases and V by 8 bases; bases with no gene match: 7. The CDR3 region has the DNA TGTGCCAGCTATCGGGACAGGGGGAGGACTGAAGCTTTCTTT. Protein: CASYRDRGRTEAFF.

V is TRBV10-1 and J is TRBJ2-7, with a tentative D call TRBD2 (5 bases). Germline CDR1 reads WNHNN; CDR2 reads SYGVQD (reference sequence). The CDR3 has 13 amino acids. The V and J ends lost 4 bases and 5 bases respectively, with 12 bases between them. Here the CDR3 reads CASSGGLRDEQYF. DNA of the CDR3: TGCGCCAGCAGTGGGGGTCTGAGGGACGAGCAGTACTTC.

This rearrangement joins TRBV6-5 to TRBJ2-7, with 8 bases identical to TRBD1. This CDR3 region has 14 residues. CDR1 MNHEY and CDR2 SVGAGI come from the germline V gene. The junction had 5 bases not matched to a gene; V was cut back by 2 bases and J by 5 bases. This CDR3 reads CASSYGTGSDEQYF. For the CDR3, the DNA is TGTGCCAGCAGTTACGGGACAGGTTCAGACGAGCAGTACTTC.

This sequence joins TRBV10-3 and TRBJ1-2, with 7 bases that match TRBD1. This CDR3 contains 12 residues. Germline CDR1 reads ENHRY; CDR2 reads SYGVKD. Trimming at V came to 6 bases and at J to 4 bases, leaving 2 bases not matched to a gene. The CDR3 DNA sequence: TGTGCCATCAGAGACAGGGTCTATGGCTACACCTTC. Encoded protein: CAIRDRVYGYTF.

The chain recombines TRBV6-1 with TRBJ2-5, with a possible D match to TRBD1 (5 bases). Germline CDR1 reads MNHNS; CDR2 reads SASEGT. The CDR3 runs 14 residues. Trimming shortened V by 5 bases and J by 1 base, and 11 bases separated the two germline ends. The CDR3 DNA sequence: TGTGCCAGCAGTAGTGGACACAGCCAAGAGACCCAGTACTTC. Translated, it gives CASSSGHSQETQYF.

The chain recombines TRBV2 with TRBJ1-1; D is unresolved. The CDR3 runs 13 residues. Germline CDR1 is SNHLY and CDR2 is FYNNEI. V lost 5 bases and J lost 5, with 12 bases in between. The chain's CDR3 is CASSLYSRTEAFF. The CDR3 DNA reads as TGTGCCAGCAGTCTTTATAGTAGAACTGAAGCTTTCTTT.

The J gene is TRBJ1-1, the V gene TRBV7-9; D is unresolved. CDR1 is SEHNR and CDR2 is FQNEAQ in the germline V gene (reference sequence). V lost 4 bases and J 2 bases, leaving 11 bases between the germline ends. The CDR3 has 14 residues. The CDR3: CASSSPSVNTEAFF. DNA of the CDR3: TGTGCCAGCAGCTCACCCAGCGTTAACACTGAAGCTTTCTTT.

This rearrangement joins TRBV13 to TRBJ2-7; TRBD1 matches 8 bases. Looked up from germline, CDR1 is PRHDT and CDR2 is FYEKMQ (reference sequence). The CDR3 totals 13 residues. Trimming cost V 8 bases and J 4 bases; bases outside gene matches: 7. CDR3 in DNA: TGTGCCAGCGGTTGGACAGGGACTTACGAGCAGTACTTC. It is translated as CASGWTGTYEQYF.

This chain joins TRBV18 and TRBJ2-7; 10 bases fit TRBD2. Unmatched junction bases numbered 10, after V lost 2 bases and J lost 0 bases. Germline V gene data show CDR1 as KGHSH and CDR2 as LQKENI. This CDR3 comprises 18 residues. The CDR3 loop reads CASSPIFRASGSSYEQYF. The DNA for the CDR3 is TGTGCCAGCTCACCAATTTTCAGGGCTAGCGGGAGCTCCTACGAGCAGTACTTC.

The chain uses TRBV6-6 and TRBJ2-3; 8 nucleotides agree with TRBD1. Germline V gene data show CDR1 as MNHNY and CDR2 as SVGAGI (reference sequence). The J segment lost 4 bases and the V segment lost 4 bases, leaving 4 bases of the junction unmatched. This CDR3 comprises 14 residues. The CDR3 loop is CASSFGTGPDTQYF. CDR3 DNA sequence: TGTGCCAGCAGTTTCGGGACAGGTCCAGATACGCAGTATTTT.

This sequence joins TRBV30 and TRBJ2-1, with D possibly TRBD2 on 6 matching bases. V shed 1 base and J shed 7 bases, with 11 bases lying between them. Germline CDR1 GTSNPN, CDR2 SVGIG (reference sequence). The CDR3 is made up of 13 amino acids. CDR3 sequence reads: CAWSGSSANEQFF. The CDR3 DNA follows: TGTGCCTGGAGTGGTTCTAGCGCGAATGAGCAGTTCTTC.

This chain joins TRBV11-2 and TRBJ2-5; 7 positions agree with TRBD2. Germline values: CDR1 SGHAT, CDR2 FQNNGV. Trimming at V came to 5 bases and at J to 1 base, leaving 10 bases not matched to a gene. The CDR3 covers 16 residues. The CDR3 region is CASSLARGTTQETQYF. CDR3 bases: TGTGCCAGCAGCCTCGCCCGCGGGACTACCCAAGAGACCCAGTACTTC.

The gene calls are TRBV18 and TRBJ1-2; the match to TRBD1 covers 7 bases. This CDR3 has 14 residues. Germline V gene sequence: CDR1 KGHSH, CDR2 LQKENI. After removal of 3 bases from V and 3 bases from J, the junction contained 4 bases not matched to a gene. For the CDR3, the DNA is TGTGCCAGCTCACCCTTAGACAGGGACTATGGCTACACCTTC. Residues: CASSPLDRDYGYTF.